The 32 T cell receptor beta chains below were found in one sample sequenced in a study of T-cell reconstitution after alpha-beta-depleted transplantation in children. Unique molecular identifiers tagged the TCRbeta library. A single record per CDR3 protein comes from TCRdb applying MiXCR to the PCR reads. The sample carries approximately 980,000 distinct CDR3 sequences, roughly 29% recorded once. The sequences come from PBMCs, mostly from graft donor cells, collected 360 days after TCRalphabeta/CD19-depleted stem cell transplant. The origin of the receptors is a boy under three years old who had a stem cell transplant for SCID, so the T cells may come from the graft donor.

This clonotype appeared a few times. This chain joins TRBV20-1 and TRBJ2-1; D unclear. The germline CDR1 and CDR2 sequences are DFQATT and SNEGSKA (reference sequence). V lost 2 bases and J lost 7, with 12 bases in between. The CDR3 consists of 13 residues. CDR3 in amino acids: CSARHPTRNEQFF. The CDR3 nucleotides are TGCAGTGCTAGACACCCGACACGGAATGAGCAGTTCTTC.

This clonotype was found a few times. The V and J genes are TRBV5-1 and TRBJ2-7; D not certain. V lost 4 bases, J lost 3 bases, and 20 bases lay in between. The CDR3 loop spans 16 amino acids. CDR1 is SGHRS, CDR2 YFSETQ, per germline. DNA of the CDR3: TGCGCCAGCAGCCCAAGCGAAGGATCACTCCACTACGAGCAGTACTTC. This codes for CASSPSEGSLHYEQYF.

The chain is built from TRBV7-9 and TRBJ2-1; D might be TRBD2 (5 bases). With 8 bases removed from V and 0 bases from J, the gap between germline ends came to 8 bases. The CDR3 extends over 13 amino acids. Germline CDR1 is SEHNR and CDR2 is FQNEAQ (reference sequence). CDR3 protein: CASGEISYNEQFF. CDR3 nucleotide sequence: TGTGCCAGCGGGGAGATCTCCTACAATGAGCAGTTCTTC. Complete variable domain (other parts from reference TRBV7-9 and TRBJ2-1): DTGVSQNPRHKITKRGQNVTFRCDPISEHNRLYWYRQTLGQGPEFLTYFQNEAQLEKSRLLSDRFSAERPKGSFSTLEIQRTEQGDSAMYLCASGEISYNEQFFGPGTRLTVL.

There are many counts of this clonotype. The CDR3 loop is CSVAGGRNTEAFF. As DNA, the CDR3 is TGCAGCGTCGCGGGCGGCAGGAACACTGAAGCTTTCTTT. The rearrangement uses TRBV29-1 and TRBJ1-1; D uncertain. The CDR3 runs to 13 residues. Germline V gene data show CDR1 as SQVTM and CDR2 as ANQGSEA. V dropped 6 bases and J dropped 1 base, with 12 bases sitting between them.

The chain combines TRBV11-2 with TRBJ2-1; 9 nucleotides align to TRBD1. Trimming at V came to 5 bases and at J to 7 bases, leaving 9 bases not matched to a gene. Germline V lookup: CDR1 SGHAT, CDR2 FQNNGV. This CDR3 spans 15 amino acids. DNA of the CDR3: TGTGCCAGCAGCCCTGGGACAGGGACCCCAAATGAGCAGTTCTTC. The encoded protein is CASSPGTGTPNEQFF.

The rearrangement uses TRBV27 and TRBJ1-5, with TRBD1 matching 7 bases. CDR1 is MNHEY, CDR2 SMNVEV, per germline (reference sequence). The CDR3 has 16 residues. V was clipped by 5 bases and J by 1 base; unmatched bases: 8. CDR3 DNA sequence: TGTGCCAGCAGTACATCCCCGACAGGGAGCAATCAGCCCCAGCATTTT. This translates into CASSTSPTGSNQPQHF.

The V call is TRBV20-1, the J call TRBJ2-4, with D unresolved. V shed 2 bases and J shed 0 bases, with 5 bases lying between them. CDR3 length: 13 amino acids. Germline V lookup: CDR1 DFQATT, CDR2 SNEGSKA (reference sequence). The CDR3: CSARSLAKNIQYF. The CDR3 DNA is TGCAGTGCTAGAAGTCTAGCCAAAAACATTCAGTACTTC.

V and J are TRBV4-2 and TRBJ2-1; no clear D. Trimming pared 4 bases from V and 0 bases from J, leaving 19 bases between. Germline CDR1 and CDR2: LGHNA and YNFKEQ. This CDR3 contains 18 residues. CDR3 protein: CASSPRRVRHTSYNEQFF. DNA for the CDR3: TGTGCCAGCAGCCCCCGACGGGTGCGGCACACCTCCTACAATGAGCAGTTCTTC.

The rearrangement joins TRBV6-5 to TRBJ2-3; tentatively, D is TRBD1 (6 bases). This CDR3 comprises 15 residues. The V gene lost 5 bases and the J gene lost 2 bases, with 14 bases spanning the gap. The V gene's germline CDR1 is MNHEY and CDR2 SVGAGI. The CDR3 loop reads CASSLSGHLTDTQYF. The CDR3 region has the DNA TGTGCCAGCAGTCTCTCGGGACACCTCACAGATACGCAGTATTTT.

The V and J genes are TRBV6-5 and TRBJ2-7; the D gene could be TRBD1 or TRBD2 (5 bases each). Germline V CDR1 and CDR2: MNHEY, SVGAGI. The V end was cut by 5 bases, the J end by 0 bases, with 17 bases between. The CDR3 is made up of 16 amino acids. The chain's CDR3 is CASSLRRGLSSYEQYF. The CDR3 region has the DNA TGTGCCAGCAGTCTACGCCGGGGCCTCAGCTCCTACGAGCAGTACTTC.

The gene calls are TRBV7-8 and TRBJ2-5; weak D call: TRBD2 (7 bases). The CDR3 covers 15 residues. Per germline, CDR1 SGHVS and CDR2 FQNEAQ. V lost 5 bases, J lost 3 bases, and 16 bases lay in between. CDR3 residues: CASSKGGTSEETQYF. In DNA form, the CDR3 reads TGTGCCAGCAGCAAAGGGGGAACTAGCGAAGAGACCCAGTACTTC.

V is TRBV11-2 and J is TRBJ2-1; tentatively, D is TRBD1 (6 bases). Trimming stripped 5 bases from V and 0 bases from J, with 20 bases between. Germline-derived CDR1 and CDR2 are SGHAT and FQNNGV. The CDR3 is made up of 18 amino acids. The CDR3: CASSAYGTPKSSYNEQFF. The CDR3 nucleotides read TGTGCCAGCAGCGCCTACGGGACACCTAAGAGCTCCTACAATGAGCAGTTCTTC.

V and J are TRBV12-3 or TRBV12-4 and TRBJ2-3; possible D gene TRBD2, 6 bases. This CDR3 is 16 amino acids long. V was trimmed by 3 bases and J by 1 base, leaving 14 bases between them. The DNA of the CDR3 is TGTGCCAGCAGTTTTGGTAGCGGCCCCCGCACAGATACGCAGTATTTT. Translated: CASSFGSGPRTDTQYF.

This clonotype has just a few counts. CDR3 in DNA: TGTGCCAGCAGTGGGGGGCTGTGGGGCACAGATACGCAGTATTTT. Its translation is CASSGGLWGTDTQYF. This sequence joins TRBV28 and TRBJ2-3, with D tentatively TRBD1 or TRBD2 (6 bases each). Germline V CDR1 and CDR2: MDHEN, SYDVKM. There are 15 residues in the CDR3. V was pared by 5 bases and J by 1 base, with 13 bases between.

The V call is TRBV12-3 or TRBV12-4, the J call TRBJ2-1; TRBD2 agrees at 7 bases. Unmatched junction bases numbered 13, after V lost 2 bases and J lost 9 bases. The CDR3 has 16 amino acids. The CDR3 region has the DNA TGTGCCAGCAGTTTAAGAGCGGGGCCCGAGCGGGGTGAGCAGTTCTTC. It specifies CASSLRAGPERGEQFF.

V and J are TRBV29-1 and TRBJ2-5; 7 nucleotides match TRBD1. The CDR3 runs 11 residues. The germline V gene has CDR1 SQVTM and CDR2 ANQGSEA. V was clipped by 7 bases and J by 4 bases; unmatched bases: 3. The DNA for the CDR3 is TGCAGCGCCGGGACAGCAGAGACCCAGTACTTC. This encodes CSAGTAETQYF.

The J gene is TRBJ1-1, the V gene TRBV7-9; D may be TRBD1 (6 bases). V lost 5 bases and J 4 bases, leaving 17 bases between the germline ends. This CDR3 spans 15 amino acids. The germline V gene has CDR1 SEHNR and CDR2 FQNEAQ (reference sequence). The CDR3 DNA follows: TGTGCCAGCAGCGCCTCGGGACACCGGTTCACTGAAGCTTTCTTT. Its protein is CASSASGHRFTEAFF.

J is TRBJ1-1 and V is TRBV4-2, with a tentative D call TRBD1 (5 bases). V lost 0 bases to trimming and J lost 5 bases, with 16 bases between them. This CDR3 comprises 16 residues. The germline V gene has CDR1 LGHNA and CDR2 YNFKEQ. In DNA form, the CDR3 reads TGTGCCAGCAGCCAAGATCGTCCAGGGCAACAGACTGAAGCTTTCTTT. Its protein product is CASSQDRPGQQTEAFF.

The rearrangement uses TRBV7-9 and TRBJ2-3, with TRBD1 identical over 8 bases. This CDR3 has 15 amino acids. The ends lost 4 bases at V and 2 bases at J; junction bases unmatched: 5. CDR1 and CDR2 from the germline V gene are SEHNR and FQNEAQ (reference sequence). The CDR3 protein is CASSSGDRSTDTQYF. In DNA, the CDR3 is TGTGCCAGCAGCTCGGGGGACAGGTCCACAGATACGCAGTATTTT. Full variable domain (outside the CDR3, taken from reference TRBV7-9 and TRBJ2-3): DTGVSQNPRHKITKRGQNVTFRCDPISEHNRLYWYRQTLGQGPEFLTYFQNEAQLEKSRLLSDRFSAERPKGSFSTLEIQRTEQGDSAMYLCASSSGDRSTDTQYFGPGTRLTVL.

This clonotype was detected only a few times. The chain uses TRBV7-9 and TRBJ2-7, with D unclear. The germline V gene has CDR1 SEHNR and CDR2 FQNEAQ (reference sequence). CDR3 length: 15 residues. The germline V and J ends were trimmed by 1 base and 0 bases, with 10 bases remaining between them. As DNA, the CDR3 is TGTGCCAGCAGCTTAGATGGGGAAGGCTCCTACGAGCAGTACTTC. It encodes CASSLDGEGSYEQYF.

This chain links TRBV7-8 with TRBJ2-7; 7 bases fit TRBD2. There are 13 residues in the CDR3. The V gene's germline CDR1 is SGHVS and CDR2 FQNEAQ. The junction had 6 bases not matched to a gene; V was cut back by 5 bases and J by 5 bases. The CDR3: CASSPPGGDEQYF. The CDR3 nucleotides are TGTGCCAGCAGCCCACCTGGGGGGGACGAGCAGTACTTC. Drawing the rest from reference TRBV7-8 and TRBJ2-7, the complete variable domain is GAGVSQSPRYKVAKRGQDVALRCDPISGHVSLFWYQQALGQGPEFLTYFQNEAQLDKSGLPSDRFFAERPEGSVSTLKIQRTQQEDSAVYLCASSPPGGDEQYFGPGTRLTVT.

This clonotype was recorded a few times. This sequence joins TRBV4-2 and TRBJ2-5, with D possibly TRBD1 on 5 matching bases. The germline CDR1 and CDR2 sequences are LGHNA and YNFKEQ. The CDR3 contains 14 residues. V was pared by 0 bases and J by 5 bases, with 10 bases between. CDR3: CASSQEGVQETQYF. The CDR3 coding sequence is TGTGCCAGCAGCCAAGAAGGGGTCCAGGAGACCCAGTACTTC.

The table lists this clonotype with a few counts. The chain employs TRBV11-2 and TRBJ2-5; D may be TRBD2 (6 bases). V was shortened by 0 bases and J by 5 bases, with 19 bases between the two germline ends. The CDR3 has 17 residues. Germline CDR1 SGHAT, CDR2 FQNNGV. Written as DNA, the CDR3 is TGTGCCAGCAGCTTAGATTGGGTGGTAGCGGTGCGGGAGACCCAGTACTTC. It is translated as CASSLDWVVAVRETQYF.

V and J are TRBV5-5 and TRBJ1-6; the match to TRBD1 covers 8 bases. This CDR3 comprises 15 residues. The germline V gene encodes CDR1 SGHKS and CDR2 YYEKEE (reference sequence). Trimming cost V 6 bases and J 2 bases; bases outside gene matches: 4. Written as DNA, the CDR3 is TGTGCCAGCACCCTGACAGGGGCCTATAATTCACCCCTCCACTTT. Residues: CASTLTGAYNSPLHF. Complete variable domain (other parts from reference TRBV5-5 and TRBJ1-6): DAGVTQSPTHLIKTRGQQVTLRCSPISGHKSVSWYQQVLGQGPQFIFQYYEKEERGRGNFPDRFSARQFPNYSSELNVNALLLGDSALYLCASTLTGAYNSPLHFGNGTRLTVT.

This sequence joins TRBV3-1 and TRBJ2-7; D gene uncertain. V shed 0 bases and J shed 6 bases, with 6 bases lying between them. This CDR3 has 12 residues. The germline CDR1 and CDR2 sequences are LGHDT and YNNKEL (reference sequence). The CDR3 DNA reads TGTGCCAGCAGCCAAGATGCAGCCGAGCAGTACTTC. The encoded protein is CASSQDAAEQYF.

This chain links TRBV5-1 with TRBJ2-1; 9 nucleotides align to TRBD1. This CDR3 is 18 amino acids long. Germline V gene data show CDR1 as SGHRS and CDR2 as YFSETQ. Trimming took 6 bases from V and 9 from J; bases not matched to a gene: 22. The CDR3 region is CASTILGRGQGNWGEQFF. The CDR3 coding sequence is TGCGCCAGCACCATTCTTGGACGGGGACAGGGTAACTGGGGTGAGCAGTTCTTC.

A few counts support this clonotype. The rearrangement links TRBV7-9 to TRBJ2-2, with 7 nucleotides matching TRBD1. CDR1 is SEHNR and CDR2 is FQNEAQ in the germline V gene (reference sequence). The CDR3 loop spans 17 amino acids. V shed 5 bases, J shed 3 bases, and the junction held 12 bases outside the gene matches. The CDR3: CASSPWRGGGYTGELFF. CDR3 nucleotides: TGTGCCAGCAGCCCCTGGAGAGGGGGCGGTTACACCGGGGAGCTGTTTTTT.

This chain links TRBV15 with TRBJ1-1, with D possibly TRBD1 on 5 matching bases. Trimming took off 6 bases at V and 7 bases at J, with 30 bases between the two ends. The CDR3 consists of 18 residues. Germline V gene data show CDR1 as LNHNV and CDR2 as YYDKDF (reference sequence). In DNA, the CDR3 is TGTGCCACCAGTACATCCATCCTTAACGACAGATCCTTTAGTGAAGCTTTCTTT. Translated: CATSTSILNDRSFSEAFF.

This clonotype appeared a single time. The V call is TRBV7-8, the J call TRBJ2-7; D not certain. The CDR3 extends over 13 amino acids. The V gene's germline CDR1 is SGHVS and CDR2 FQNEAQ. The ends were cut back, 0 bases at V and 6 bases at J, with 9 bases in the middle. CDR3 loop: CASSLAKVVEQYF. In DNA, the CDR3 is TGTGCCAGCAGCTTAGCGAAAGTAGTCGAGCAGTACTTC.

This clonotype was seen more than once but under ten times. This rearrangement joins TRBV4-2 to TRBJ2-5, with 10 bases that match TRBD2. Germline CDR1 reads LGHNA; CDR2 reads YNFKEQ. The CDR3 runs to 18 residues. V was clipped by 0 bases and J by 1 base; unmatched bases: 8. CDR3 in DNA: TGTGCCAGCAGCCAAGATCGGATTAGCGGGGGGTCCCAAGAGACCCAGTACTTC. Protein: CASSQDRISGGSQETQYF.

This clonotype was counted at least ten times. The rearrangement uses TRBV7-3 and TRBJ2-1; TRBD2 matches 13 bases. The V gene's germline CDR1 is SGHTA and CDR2 FQGTGA. CDR3 length equals 15 residues. V was clipped by 3 bases and J by 10 bases; unmatched bases: 6. The CDR3 bases are TGTGCCAGCAGCTTTACTAGCGGGGGGGCAAGGGAGCAGTTCTTC. As protein: CASSFTSGGAREQFF.

The V gene is TRBV28, the J gene TRBJ2-5; D perhaps matches TRBD1 (5 bases). This CDR3 has 14 amino acids. V was cut by 6 bases and J by 0 bases, with 11 bases left in between. Germline assignment: CDR1 MDHEN and CDR2 SYDVKM. In nucleotides, the CDR3 is TGTGCCAGCAGACGACAGATGTACCAAGAGACCCAGTACTTC. Encoded protein: CASRRQMYQETQYF.